This T cell receptor (beta chain) was documented in a study of response to subunit inactivated influenza vaccine. Study results and caveats: The authors offered the suggestion that each seasonal influenza vaccination recruits few new T cells.

To note about this clonotype: Its antigen is not identified.

The V gene end was trimmed by 1 base and the J gene end by 5 bases; junction bases not matched to a gene: 8. Germline V lookup: CDR1 LGHNA, CDR2 YSLEER. The CDR3 consists of 16 residues. TCRdb reanalysed the RT-PCR reads using MiXCR and keeps one entry per CDR3 protein. The sample contains about 190,000 distinct CDR3 sequences, around an eighth of which appear only once. V gene TRBV4-3 combines with J gene TRBJ2-7; 10 positions match TRBD1. This sequence originates from a middle-aged man who received an inactivated influenza vaccine. The sample here was CD8+ T cells sorted from PBMCs, taken 5 days after vaccination. The CDR3 here is CASSQVGTGEFNEQYF. For the CDR3, the DNA is TGCGCCAGCAGCCAAGTGGGGACAGGGGAGTTCAACGAGCAGTACTTC.